The 9 T cell receptor beta chains below all came from one sample that was sequenced in a study of T cells in localized non-small cell lung cancer. Only in-frame clones appear in the TCRdb table, and some are missing; sequencing was by immunoSEQ multiplex PCR. Counted here are about 870 clones, 20% to 25% occurring once; the ten biggest clones make up around 21%. The sequenced sample was normal lung tissue next to the tumor, obtained before any cancer treatment. The receptors originated from a male donor aged 60 or over with stage II squamous cell lung carcinoma.

This chain connects TRBV19 to TRBJ1-1, with D possibly matching TRBD1 (6 bases). The V and J ends lost 4 bases and 6 bases respectively, with 15 bases between them. The CDR3 is 14 residues long. From germline, CDR1 is LNHDA and CDR2 SQIVND (reference sequence). Here the CDR3 DNA reads TGTGCCAGTAGTAGGATACAGGGTAGGGCTGAAGCTTTCTTT. This translates into CASSRIQGRAEAFF.

This clone is medium-sized. The chain uses TRBV11-3 and TRBJ2-7, with D hard to call. The CDR3 runs to 14 residues. Germline lookup yields CDR1 SGHNT and CDR2 YENEEA. V lost 5 bases and J lost 3, with 14 bases in between. The CDR3 DNA reads as TGTGCCAGCAGCCTAGTAGGCCCTCTCTACGAGCAGTACTTC. It encodes CASSLVGPLYEQYF.

This clone was seen a few times. The V call is TRBV28, the J call TRBJ2-3; unclear D gene. The CDR3 covers 15 residues. Germline V gene data show CDR1 as MDHEN and CDR2 as SYDVKM. The V and J ends lost 3 bases and 1 base respectively, with 11 bases between them. The CDR3 coding sequence is TGTGCCAGCAGTTTTAGCCGTGGGGGCACAGATACGCAGTATTTT. Translating gives CASSFSRGGTDTQYF. Variable domain in full (rest from reference TRBV28 and TRBJ2-3): DVKVTQSSRYLVKRTGEKVFLECVQDMDHENMFWYRQDPGLGLRLIYFSYDVKMKEKGDIPEGYSVSREKKERFSLILESASTNQTSMYLCASSFSRGGTDTQYFGPGTRLTVL.

V and J are TRBV7-2 and TRBJ2-1, with a possible D match to TRBD2 (5 bases). The CDR3 has 13 residues. V gave up 1 base and J gave up 5 bases, with 6 bases separating them. The germline gives CDR1 SGHTA, CDR2 FQGNSA. CDR3 sequence (DNA): TGTGCCAGCAGCTTAGTTAGCGACAATGAGCAGTTCTTC. Its protein product is CASSLVSDNEQFF. The complete variable domain, with remaining parts taken from reference TRBV7-2 and TRBJ2-1, reads GAGVSQSPSNKVTEKGKDVELRCDPISGHTALYWYRQSLGQGLEFLIYFQGNSAPDKSGLPSDRFSAERTGGSVSTLTIQRTQQEDSAVYLCASSLVSDNEQFFGPGTRLTVL.

Relative to its sample, this clone is medium-sized. This chain links TRBV7-2 with TRBJ1-1, with 8 bases identical to TRBD1. The V and J ends lost 0 bases and 7 bases, in that order; junction bases with no gene match: 1. The CDR3 totals 13 residues. Germline V gene lookup returns CDR1 SGHTA and CDR2 FQGNSA. The DNA for the CDR3 is TGTGCCAGCAGCTTAGCAGACAGGGGTGAAGCTTTCTTT. This translates into CASSLADRGEAFF.

This clone is deemed large. The V and J genes are TRBV4-1 and TRBJ1-2; D is possibly TRBD1 (6 bases). The CDR3 loop spans 16 amino acids. V was cut by 1 base and J by 1 base, with 13 bases left in between. Germline CDR1 is MGHRA and CDR2 is YSYEKL. CDR3 nucleotides: TGCGCCAGCAGCCAAGTGGTCACAGGGATTAACTATGGCTACACCTTC. Translating it yields CASSQVVTGINYGYTF.

The rearrangement uses TRBV9 and TRBJ2-1; 10 bases are shared with TRBD1. The J segment lost 7 bases and the V segment lost 8 bases, leaving 6 bases of the junction unmatched. This CDR3 has 13 amino acids. Germline CDR1 is SGDLS and CDR2 is YYNGEE. CDR3 region: CASAGTGVNEQFF. Written as DNA, the CDR3 is TGTGCCAGTGCGGGGACAGGGGTTAATGAGCAGTTCTTC.

This clone showed up just a few times. The J gene is TRBJ1-4, the V gene TRBV11-3, with a tentative D call TRBD1 (5 bases). The CDR3 consists of 18 residues. V was cut by 4 bases and J by 5 bases, with 23 bases left in between. Germline V gene sequence: CDR1 SGHNT, CDR2 YENEEA. CDR3 nucleotide sequence: TGTGCCAGCAGCTCCTCGGCCGTGCCCGGGGGAAGGAATGAAAAACTGTTTTTT. Amino acid sequence: CASSSSAVPGGRNEKLFF.

In its sample, this clone is large (0.1 to 1%). CDR3 coding DNA: TGTGCCAGTAGAGGGACAGGCCTGACCTACGAGCAGTACTTC. Translating gives CASRGTGLTYEQYF. The chain employs TRBV19 and TRBJ2-7; 8 bases align to TRBD1. The CDR3 extends over 14 amino acids. Germline CDR1 is LNHDA and CDR2 is SQIVND (reference sequence). Unmatched junction bases numbered 6, after V lost 6 bases and J lost 2 bases.